These T cell receptor beta chains were read from a single sample in a study of CXCR3-negative and CXCR3-positive naive CD8 T cells. From its re-call of the 5' RACE reads, TCRdb lists each CDR3 protein once, without DNA. This table holds roughly 140,000 distinct CDR3 sequences. The sample taken for sequencing was naive CXCR3+ CD8+ T cells from blood. The receptors here all came from a human donor in good health. Some clones in this sample may be carry-over from other donors' samples. CDR3s include the opening cysteine and the closing phenylalanine or tryptophan.

v_call,j_call,cdr3_aa
TRBV15,TRBJ2-5,CATRGVAQETQYF
TRBV7-9,TRBJ2-7,CASSLAETLAGGYEQYF
TRBV7-9,TRBJ2-5,CASSLRIALQETQYF
TRBV6-2/TRBV6-3,TRBJ2-1,CASSYSNGVGYNEQFF
TRBV13,TRBJ2-7,CASSLGGGGDYEQYF
TRBV4-1,TRBJ2-2,CASSQEEVPGELFF
TRBV5-5,TRBJ1-1,CASTLRVAGDTEAFF
TRBV3-1,TRBJ2-7,CASSPSRAGGIYEQYF
TRBV4-1,TRBJ2-7,CASSREITYEQYF
TRBV29-1,TRBJ2-7,CSVEDRRFTGAATYEQYF
TRBV3-1,TRBJ2-3,CASSQEHTQYF
TRBV29-1,TRBJ1-3,CSVEGNSGNTIYF
TRBV7-8,TRBJ2-1,CASSLGPFSEQFF
TRBV4-3,TRBJ1-5,CASSHPPRGFDQPQHF
TRBV28,TRBJ2-7,CASSGGTRSSYEQYF
TRBV7-6,TRBJ2-1,CASSLAPNEQFF
TRBV7-3,TRBJ2-5,CASSPGLAGRGETQYF
TRBV13,TRBJ2-7,CASSSRQGVEQYF
TRBV5-6,TRBJ2-1,CASSLVGTGSNEQFF
TRBV7-7,TRBJ2-1,CASSPGGLHEQFF
TRBV4-1,TRBJ2-7,CASSPGRGEQYF
TRBV15,TRBJ2-7,CATSRERQGAHEQYF
TRBV7-9,TRBJ1-2,CASSSQRDGTDYGYTF
TRBV14,TRBJ2-3,CASSQAYTQYF
TRBV7-9,TRBJ2-3,CASSHSGIPSTDTQYF
TRBV7-2,TRBJ2-3,CASSLGAAVSDTQYF
TRBV23-1,TRBJ2-1,CASPTSATPYNEQFF
TRBV19,TRBJ2-3,CASSNLAGGSEDTQYF
TRBV29-1,TRBJ1-1,CSVTGHDPMNTEAFF
TRBV7-2,TRBJ2-1,CASSPPGPSGPYNEQFF
TRBV4-3,TRBJ2-7,CASSQEAGVTYEQYF
TRBV7-2,TRBJ2-1,CASSSTYYSGPHNEQFF
TRBV7-9,TRBJ2-7,CASSLRDYEQYF
TRBV29-1,TRBJ1-2,CSVEVRSAYGYTF
TRBV15,TRBJ2-1,CATRDQVDEQFF
TRBV29-1,TRBJ2-1,CSVVQRGGSYNEQFF
TRBV28,TRBJ2-7,CASSLVGGTYEQYF
TRBV12-3/TRBV12-4,TRBJ2-7,CASSLARDEQYF
TRBV6-6,TRBJ1-1,CASSYSMGVMSTEAFF
TRBV25-1,TRBJ1-2,CASSEQSANYGYTF
TRBV5-5,TRBJ2-7,CASSLEGAGAPYEQYF
TRBV7-8,TRBJ1-5,CASSLGMGTESNQPQHF
TRBV7-9,TRBJ2-1,CGSSSQAGQDVGVYNEQFF
TRBV28,TRBJ1-1,CASREFVRTEAFF
TRBV7-2,TRBJ1-1,CASTSGGLVIAFF
TRBV10-1,TRBJ2-4,CASSGPGQGGRDIQYF
TRBV29-1,TRBJ2-1,CSVEPKSSYNEQFF
TRBV7-9,TRBJ2-2,CASSSRLAGAVRTGELFF
TRBV24-1,TRBJ2-1,CATSEGPAAYNEQFF
TRBV12-3/TRBV12-4,TRBJ1-4,CASSLTRDFREKLFF
TRBV20-1,TRBJ1-5,CSARDFSVGQGLNQPQHF
TRBV20-1,TRBJ1-1,CSATRRDTEAFF
TRBV29-1,TRBJ2-1,CSVGSGANEQFF
TRBV7-6,TRBJ2-2,CASSLKASGRGDTGELFF
TRBV19,TRBJ2-2,CASSMGTANTGELFF
TRBV7-8,TRBJ2-5,CASSPRTGAPRETQYF
TRBV7-8,TRBJ2-4,CASSPWAGQAPAKNIQYF
TRBV21-1,TRBJ1-6,CASSKRYNSPLHF
TRBV29-1,TRBJ2-1,CSVEAWGDEQFF